The rows below give T cell receptor beta chains drawn from one sample of a study of blood T cells in healthy people across ages. TCRdb reprocessed the 5' RACE reads via MiXCR and lists one record per CDR3 protein. The repertoire holds about 750,000 distinct CDR3 sequences, with approximately 55% as singletons. Material: blood. The receptor source for this set is an elderly man in good health. The CDR3 runs from the conserved cysteine through the conserved F or W. Each record gives: CDR3 length, V gene, J gene, D gene, clone size, CDR3 protein, CDR3 DNA. D genes are given only for firm matches. Clone size, where shown, is once, few, many, or a class for clones that have expanded.

length: 15; V: TRBV18; J: TRBJ2-5; D: TRBD1; size: .; CDR3: CASSPVTGGLETQYF; DNA: TGTGCCAGCTCACCAGTGACAGGGGGCCTGGAGACCCAGTACTTC
length: 16; V: TRBV9; J: TRBJ2-7; D: TRBD1; size: .; CDR3: CASSGGTGGHGYEQYF; DNA: TGTGCCAGCAGCGGAGGAACAGGGGGCCATGGCTACGAGCAGTACTTC
length: 14; V: TRBV5-1; J: TRBJ2-7; D: .; size: .; CDR3: CASSLMQEPYEQYF; DNA: TGCGCCAGCAGCTTGATGCAGGAGCCCTACGAGCAGTACTTC
length: 14; V: TRBV7-2; J: TRBJ1-2; D: .; size: .; CDR3: CASTPLQGLQGYTF; DNA: TGTGCCAGCACCCCTCTCCAGGGGCTGCAAGGCTACACCTTC
length: 14; V: TRBV12-3/TRBV12-4; J: TRBJ2-5; D: .; size: .; CDR3: CASSPQGGQETQYF; DNA: TGTGCCAGCAGTCCCCAGGGGGGCCAAGAGACCCAGTACTTC
length: 14; V: TRBV18; J: TRBJ1-2; D: .; size: .; CDR3: CASSPPEGSYGYTF; DNA: TGTGCCAGCTCACCACCCGAGGGGTCCTATGGCTACACCTTC
length: 12; V: TRBV12-3/TRBV12-4; J: TRBJ1-6; D: TRBD1; size: .; CDR3: CASLNRGSPLHF; DNA: TGTGCCAGCTTAAACAGGGGTTCACCCCTCCACTTT
length: 18; V: TRBV3-1; J: TRBJ2-1; D: .; size: .; CDR3: CASSQDLGVPSSYNEQFF; DNA: TGTGCCAGCAGCCAAGATCTTGGGGTGCCGAGCTCCTACAATGAGCAGTTCTTC
length: 16; V: TRBV5-1; J: TRBJ1-6; D: .; size: .; CDR3: CASSNRPAGNLSPLHF; DNA: TGCGCCAGCAGCAATCGTCCGGCGGGGAATCTATCACCCCTCCACTTT
length: 16; V: TRBV7-8; J: TRBJ2-7; D: .; size: few; CDR3: CASSLGRFRRAYEQYF; DNA: TGTGCCAGCAGCTTAGGTCGGTTCCGAAGGGCCTACGAGCAGTACTTC
length: 17; V: TRBV6-1; J: TRBJ2-7; D: TRBD2; size: .; CDR3: CASSPAFRLAGPYEQYF; DNA: TGTGCCAGCAGTCCGGCGTTTCGTCTAGCGGGACCCTACGAGCAGTACTTC
length: 17; V: TRBV14; J: TRBJ2-3; D: TRBD2; size: .; CDR3: CASSQRTSSLPPDTQYF; DNA: TGTGCCAGCAGCCAAAGGACTAGTTCACTCCCCCCCGATACGCAGTATTTT
length: 16; V: TRBV29-1; J: TRBJ2-7; D: .; size: .; CDR3: CSVEGLTRSSYNEQYF; DNA: TGCAGCGTTGAGGGCCTGACACGAAGCTCCTACAATGAGCAGTACTTC
length: 17; V: TRBV7-9; J: TRBJ1-6; D: TRBD1; size: once; CDR3: CASTLGAPGQHNSPLHF; DNA: TGTGCCAGCACCCTTGGGGCCCCGGGACAGCATAATTCACCCCTCCACTTT
length: 12; V: TRBV29-1; J: TRBJ1-1; D: .; size: once; CDR3: CSAPWGITEAFF; DNA: TGCAGCGCGCCATGGGGGATCACTGAAGCTTTCTTT
length: 16; V: TRBV28; J: TRBJ2-6; D: .; size: .; CDR3: CASSVGGFSGANVLTF; DNA: TGTGCCAGCAGCGTGGGGGGTTTCTCTGGGGCCAACGTCCTGACTTTC
length: 16; V: TRBV12-3/TRBV12-4; J: TRBJ2-4; D: .; size: .; CDR3: CASSLATALAKNIQYF; DNA: TGTGCCAGTAGTTTAGCGACAGCCTTAGCCAAAAACATTCAGTACTTC
length: 13; V: TRBV20-1; J: TRBJ2-7; D: .; size: .; CDR3: CSASVGPTCEQYF; DNA: TGCAGTGCTAGTGTCGGGCCCACCTGCGAGCAGTACTTC
length: 15; V: TRBV6-1; J: TRBJ2-1; D: TRBD2; size: .; CDR3: CASSTLAGEMNEQFF; DNA: TGTGCCAGCAGTACCTTGGCGGGAGAGATGAATGAGCAGTTCTTC
length: 17; V: TRBV27; J: TRBJ2-5; D: .; size: .; CDR3: CASSPKGFAGLEETQYF; DNA: TGTGCCAGCAGTCCCAAAGGGTTTGCGGGGCTGGAAGAGACCCAGTACTTC
length: 20; V: TRBV10-2; J: TRBJ1-2; D: .; size: once; CDR3: CASSEPILRGISVANYGYTF; DNA: TGCGCCAGCAGTGAGCCCATCTTGCGGGGGATATCAGTAGCTAACTATGGCTACACCTTC
length: 14; V: TRBV5-6; J: TRBJ1-4; D: .; size: few; CDR3: CASSLGRRFAKLFF; DNA: TGTGCCAGCAGCTTGGGCAGAAGATTCGCTAAACTGTTTTTT
length: 15; V: TRBV29-1; J: TRBJ1-4; D: TRBD1; size: .; CDR3: CSVVGFGQDNEKLFF; DNA: TGCAGCGTTGTAGGTTTTGGACAGGACAATGAAAAACTGTTTTTT
length: 13; V: TRBV5-1; J: TRBJ2-4; D: .; size: .; CDR3: CASSLVGWDERYF; DNA: TGCGCCAGCAGCTTGGTAGGGTGGGACGAACGGTACTTC
length: 13; V: TRBV5-1; J: TRBJ2-1; D: .; size: .; CDR3: CASSPGSHNEQFF; DNA: TGCGCCAGCAGCCCGGGGTCCCACAATGAGCAGTTCTTC
length: 14; V: TRBV14; J: TRBJ2-5; D: .; size: few; CDR3: CASSQRHHQETQYF; DNA: TGTGCCAGCAGCCAAAGGCATCACCAAGAGACCCAGTACTTC
length: 15; V: TRBV5-1; J: TRBJ1-2; D: TRBD1; size: .; CDR3: CASSSQDGGGRSYTF; DNA: TGCGCCAGCAGCTCACAAGATGGAGGGGGCAGAAGCTACACCTTC
length: 15; V: TRBV7-3; J: TRBJ2-2; D: .; size: .; CDR3: CASSLAGGGTGELFF; DNA: TGTGCCAGCAGCTTAGCGGGTGGGGGCACCGGGGAGCTGTTTTTT
length: 14; V: TRBV28; J: TRBJ2-7; D: .; size: .; CDR3: CASNLGSISYEQYF; DNA: TGTGCCAGCAACCTAGGGTCTATTTCCTACGAGCAGTACTTC
length: 15; V: TRBV7-2; J: TRBJ2-7; D: TRBD1; size: many; CDR3: CASSWGTGGVYEQYF; DNA: TGTGCCAGCAGCTGGGGGACAGGGGGCGTTTACGAGCAGTACTTC
length: 11; V: TRBV10-3; J: TRBJ2-5; D: .; size: .; CDR3: CAISESAVWYF; DNA: TGTGCCATCAGTGAGTCGGCAGTGTGGTACTTC
length: 10; V: TRBV12-3/TRBV12-4; J: TRBJ2-7; D: .; size: .; CDR3: CASSLKEQYF; DNA: TGTGCCAGCAGTTTAAAGGAGCAGTACTTC
length: 18; V: TRBV10-1; J: TRBJ2-1; D: .; size: .; CDR3: CASSPPLGRPSSYNEQFF; DNA: TGCGCCAGCAGCCCACCCTTGGGACGGCCGAGCTCCTACAATGAGCAGTTCTTC
length: 13; V: TRBV24-1; J: TRBJ2-5; D: .; size: few; CDR3: CATSAPGKETQYF; DNA: TGTGCCACCAGTGCCCCCGGGAAGGAGACCCAGTACTTC
length: 13; V: TRBV10-3; J: TRBJ2-7; D: TRBD1; size: .; CDR3: CAIRDRGDGEQYF; DNA: TGTGCCATACGGGACAGGGGTGATGGCGAGCAGTACTTC
length: 13; V: TRBV4-2; J: TRBJ1-2; D: .; size: .; CDR3: CASSQEAIYGYTF; DNA: TGTGCCAGCAGCCAAGAGGCCATCTATGGCTACACCTTC
length: 12; V: TRBV10-3; J: TRBJ2-7; D: TRBD1; size: many; CDR3: CAIRGQGYEQYF; DNA: TGTGCCATCAGGGGACAGGGCTACGAGCAGTACTTC
length: 13; V: TRBV20-1; J: TRBJ2-3; D: .; size: few; CDR3: CSARKPGSDTQYF; DNA: TGCAGTGCTAGAAAACCGGGCTCAGATACGCAGTATTTT
length: 13; V: TRBV29-1; J: TRBJ1-4; D: TRBD1; size: .; CDR3: CSVGTGVDEKLFF; DNA: TGCAGCGTCGGGACAGGAGTCGATGAAAAACTGTTTTTT
length: 15; V: TRBV4-2; J: TRBJ2-4; D: TRBD1; size: few; CDR3: CASSLGAGGENIQYF; DNA: TGTGCCAGCAGCCTGGGGGCAGGGGGCGAAAACATTCAGTACTTC
length: 14; V: TRBV20-1; J: TRBJ1-2; D: .; size: .; CDR3: CSAREGSGDYGYTF; DNA: TGCAGTGCTAGAGAGGGCAGTGGGGACTATGGCTACACCTTC
length: 14; V: TRBV7-2; J: TRBJ1-5; D: .; size: .; CDR3: CASSPNGGDQPQHF; DNA: TGTGCCAGCAGCCCTAACGGTGGGGATCAGCCCCAGCATTTT
length: 16; V: TRBV28; J: TRBJ2-3; D: .; size: .; CDR3: CASSFGEMGSTDTQYF; DNA: TGTGCCAGCAGTTTTGGAGAGATGGGTAGCACAGATACGCAGTATTTT